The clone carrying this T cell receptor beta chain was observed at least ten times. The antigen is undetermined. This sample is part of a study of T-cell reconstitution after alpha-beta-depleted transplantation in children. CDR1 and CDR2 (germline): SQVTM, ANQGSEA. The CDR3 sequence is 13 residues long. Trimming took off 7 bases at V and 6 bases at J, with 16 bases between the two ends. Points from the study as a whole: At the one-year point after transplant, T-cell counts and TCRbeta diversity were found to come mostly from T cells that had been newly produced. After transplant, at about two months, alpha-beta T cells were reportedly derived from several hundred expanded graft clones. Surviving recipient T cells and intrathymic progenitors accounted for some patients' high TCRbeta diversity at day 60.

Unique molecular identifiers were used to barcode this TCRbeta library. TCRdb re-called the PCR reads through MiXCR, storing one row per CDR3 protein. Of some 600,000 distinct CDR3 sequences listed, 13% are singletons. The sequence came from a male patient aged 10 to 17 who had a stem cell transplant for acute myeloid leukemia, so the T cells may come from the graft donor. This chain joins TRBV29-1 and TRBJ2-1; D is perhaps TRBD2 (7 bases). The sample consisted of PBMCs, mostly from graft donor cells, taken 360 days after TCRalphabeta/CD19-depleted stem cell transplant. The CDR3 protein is CSGGGGLGNEQFF. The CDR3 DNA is TGCAGCGGAGGGGGGGGACTCGGCAATGAGCAGTTCTTC.